This TCR beta chain comes out of a study of beta chain features in type 1 diabetes. Across the study: There was similarity between patients and healthy donors in age, gender and cell yields. Study conclusions and caveats: Any PCR bias toward short templates would affect both groups alike. TCRB CDR3s from Type 1 diabetes patients were moderately but significantly shorter in all four CD4+ subsets.

In the case of this clone: What it recognizes is unknown.

The ends lost 5 bases at V and 4 bases at J; junction bases unmatched: 2. Germline CDR1 MNHEY, CDR2 SVGAGI. This CDR3 region has 13 residues. It was via CD45RO/CCR7/CD25/CD127/CD95/CD27 that CD4+ naive, central memory, regulatory and stem cell-like memory cells were sorted. Every bit of the isolated RNA underwent reverse transcription, so sequencing read expressed TCRB transcripts. Naive, central memory and regulatory T cell samples averaged approximately 3.6 million immunoSEQ reads each. Assay used: immunoSEQ multiplex PCR; TCRdb lists only in-frame clones, some missing. The sample has some 250,000 clones, 11% seen once.

This TCR was sampled from a man aged 30 to 39 with type 1 diabetes. The sample taken for sequencing was naive CD4+ T cells from blood. The chain combines TRBV6-5 with TRBJ2-1; 7 nucleotides agree with TRBD2. The chain's CDR3 is CASSNGRYNEQFF. The CDR3 DNA follows: TGTGCCAGCAGTAACGGGAGGTACAATGAGCAGTTCTTC.